Shown below are 2 T cell receptor beta chains from a single sample sequenced in a study of blood T cell repertoires in COVID-19. Profiled with immunoSEQ multiplex PCR; TCRdb holds only in-frame clones, not every one. Of about 160,000 clones in the sample, less than 85% were seen once. The sequenced sample was peripheral blood. The receptors originated from a woman aged 40 to 55 with COVID-19, enrolled during active disease.

The CDR3 nucleotides read TGTGCTAGTGGTTTGTGGGCGGGGGGGCCTGAGCAGTTCTTC. It is translated as CASGLWAGGPEQFF. V is TRBV12-5 and J is TRBJ2-1, with 9 nucleotides matching TRBD2. CDR1 is LGHNT, CDR2 FRNRAP, per germline. The CDR3 contains 14 residues. V shed 2 bases and J 9 bases; nucleotides not matched to a gene: 5.

The rearrangement links TRBV10-2 to TRBJ2-3, with a tentative D call TRBD2 (6 bases). V was shortened by 7 bases and J by 0 bases, with 26 bases between the two germline ends. Germline loops: CDR1 WSHSY, CDR2 SAAADI. This CDR3 is built from 19 residues. The CDR3 nucleotides are TGCGCCAGCAAGAAACTAGCAACCCTACCATCTTCTAGCACAGATACGCAGTATTTT. Translated: CASKKLATLPSSSTDTQYF.